The clone carrying this TCR beta chain has just a few counts. Its target is not known. The germline gives CDR1 SNHLY, CDR2 FYNNEI. The V and J ends lost 4 bases and 0 bases respectively, with 8 bases between them. The CDR3 spans 14 residues. The Oncomine TCR Beta short-read assay generated sequence data from the DNA of cultured CD4+ T cells. Each CDR3 protein is one row after TCRdb ran MiXCR on the PCR reads. Of tens of thousands of distinct CDR3 sequences in the sample, about 53% were seen once. Treatment indicated: approximately nine-day PBMC culture with coronavirus spike peptide pools or control peptides (ViraFEST assay). This entry is derived from a study of vaccination and CD4 T cells after COVID-19. Study context: Six males and four females, two of them Hispanic, were enrolled as convalescents. The interval from dose two to post-vaccine sampling had a median of approximately 70 days, and it ranged from 14 to 241.

This chain connects TRBV2 to TRBJ2-3, with TRBD1 as a possible D gene (5 bases). Sequencing was performed on CD4+ T cells from blood, cultured in vitro. The sequence derives from a human donor who had recovered from COVID-19. The CDR3 sequence is CASSGGSSTDTQYF. Here the CDR3 DNA reads TGTGCCAGCAGTGGGGGCAGTAGCACAGATACGCAGTATTTT.